A selection of T cell receptor beta chains follows, all from one sample in a study of T-cell memory formation after mild COVID-19. TCRdb redid the calling of the 5' RACE reads with MiXCR, one entry per CDR3 protein. This table holds some 300,000 distinct CDR3 sequences, 20% found once. Sequencing was carried out using PBMCs or a T cell subset sorted from them (not recorded which). The receptors were gathered from a man aged 18-30 years who had mild COVID-19 (a few samples of this study predate the infection). Cell type and time point are not known. CDR3s leave out the opening cysteine and the closing phenylalanine or tryptophan. Fields, in order: J gene, V gene, CDR3 protein.

TRBJ2-2 TRBV27 ASSLLGYTGELF
TRBJ2-2 TRBV6-2/TRBV6-3 ASSYSGRGSGELF
TRBJ2-5 TRBV10-3 AISGGTETQY
TRBJ2-2 TRBV29-1 SVGDRAPGELF
TRBJ2-6 TRBV6-5 ASSPRAGLSGANVLT
TRBJ1-4 TRBV6-1 ASSPREGSTNEKLF
TRBJ1-2 TRBV7-9 ASSLGQGASYGYT
TRBJ1-3 TRBV9 ASSVGFLSSGNTIY
TRBJ1-2 TRBV4-1 ASSPGVQGSVYGYT
TRBJ2-7 TRBV7-9 ASSEDRYEQY
TRBJ2-1 TRBV7-9 ASPGRNEQF
TRBJ1-6 TRBV2 ASSERAAGPNSPLH
TRBJ1-1 TRBV14 ASRLDRGNAEAF